This T cell receptor (beta chain) emerged from a study of cytomegalovirus exposure and HLA in healthy donors. Study-level findings and limits: It was reported in a later analysis that an Asian-associated ancestry cluster showed fewer N-insertions than the roughly 710-donor mean.

V dropped 6 bases and J dropped 3; count of bases not matched to a gene: 2. Per germline, CDR1 DFQATT and CDR2 SNEGSKA (reference sequence). The CDR3 length is 11 residues. Amplification used 60 Vbeta primers and 13 Jbeta primers. Repertoires were generated with immunoSEQ multiplex PCR, while TCRdb's copy carries only in-frame clones and drops some. The table lists 100,000 to 150,000 clones, 75% to 90% of them singletons. A note on this clone: Antigen unknown. Other DNA variants within this sample encode the same CDR3.

The V call is TRBV20-1, the J call TRBJ2-7, with TRBD1 matching over 7 bases. The sample was PBMCs. The source is a male donor in good health and CMV-seronegative. In DNA, the CDR3 is TGCAGTGCCCACAGGGGCTACGAGCAGTACTTC. Protein sequence: CSAHRGYEQYF.